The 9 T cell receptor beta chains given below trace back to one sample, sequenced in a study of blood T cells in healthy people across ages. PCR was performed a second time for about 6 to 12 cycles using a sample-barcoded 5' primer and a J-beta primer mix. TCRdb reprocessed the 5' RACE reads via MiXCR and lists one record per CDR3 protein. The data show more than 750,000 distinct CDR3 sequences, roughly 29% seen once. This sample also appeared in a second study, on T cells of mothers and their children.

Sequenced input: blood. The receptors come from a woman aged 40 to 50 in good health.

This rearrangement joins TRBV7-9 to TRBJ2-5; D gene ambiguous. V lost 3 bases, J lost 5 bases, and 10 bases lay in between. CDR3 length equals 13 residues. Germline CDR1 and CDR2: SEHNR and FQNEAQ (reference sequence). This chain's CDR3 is CASSFSIRETQYF. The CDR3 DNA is TGTGCCAGCAGCTTCTCGATTCGGGAGACCCAGTACTTC. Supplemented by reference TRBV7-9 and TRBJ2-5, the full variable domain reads DTGVSQNPRHKITKRGQNVTFRCDPISEHNRLYWYRQTLGQGPEFLTYFQNEAQLEKSRLLSDRFSAERPKGSFSTLEIQRTEQGDSAMYLCASSFSIRETQYFGPGTRLLVL.

The CDR3 DNA sequence: TGTGCCAGCAGCATAGGGACAGGGCAAGGCTACACCTTC. It specifies CASSIGTGQGYTF. This chain joins TRBV7-2 and TRBJ1-2; 9 positions agree with TRBD1. Looked up from germline, CDR1 is SGHTA and CDR2 is FQGNSA. With V trimmed by 5 bases and J by 8 bases, 6 bases remained unmatched. The CDR3 consists of 13 residues. Full variable domain (remainder filled in from reference TRBV7-2 and TRBJ1-2): GAGVSQSPSNKVTEKGKDVELRCDPISGHTALYWYRQSLGQGLEFLIYFQGNSAPDKSGLPSDRFSAERTGGSVSTLTIQRTQQEDSAVYLCASSIGTGQGYTFGSGTRLTVV.

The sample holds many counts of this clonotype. CDR3 nucleotide sequence: TGCAGTGCTACCCCAGGGGGCGAAGGAGAGACCCAGTACTTC. Its translation is CSATPGGEGETQYF. This chain links TRBV20-1 with TRBJ2-5; 8 bases match TRBD1. CDR1 DFQATT and CDR2 SNEGSKA come from the germline V gene (reference sequence). The CDR3 spans 14 residues. V lost 4 bases to trimming and J lost 4 bases; unmatched junction nucleotides: 8.

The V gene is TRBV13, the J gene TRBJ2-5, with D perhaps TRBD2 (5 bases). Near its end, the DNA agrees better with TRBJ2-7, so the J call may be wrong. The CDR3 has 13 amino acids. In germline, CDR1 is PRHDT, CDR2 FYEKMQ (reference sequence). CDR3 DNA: TGTGCCAGCAACTTGGAACTAGACTACGAGCAGTACTTC. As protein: CASNLELDYEQYF.

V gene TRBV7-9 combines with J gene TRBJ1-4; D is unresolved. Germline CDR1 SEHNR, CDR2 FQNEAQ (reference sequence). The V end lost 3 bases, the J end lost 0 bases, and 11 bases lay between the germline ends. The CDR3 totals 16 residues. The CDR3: CASSFGRQSTNEKLFF. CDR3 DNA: TGTGCCAGCAGCTTCGGCAGGCAGTCAACTAATGAAAAACTGTTTTTT.

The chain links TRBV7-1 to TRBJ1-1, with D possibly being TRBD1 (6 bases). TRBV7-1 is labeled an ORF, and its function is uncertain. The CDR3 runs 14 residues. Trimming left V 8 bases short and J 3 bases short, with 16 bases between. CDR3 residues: CASEAGAQDTEAFF. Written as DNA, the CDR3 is TGTGCCAGCGAGGCAGGGGCCCAAGACACTGAAGCTTTCTTT.

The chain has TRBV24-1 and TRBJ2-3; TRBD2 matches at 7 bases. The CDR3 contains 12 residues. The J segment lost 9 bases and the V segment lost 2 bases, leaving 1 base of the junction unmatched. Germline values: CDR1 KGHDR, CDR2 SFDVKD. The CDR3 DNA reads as TGTGCCACCAGTGATTGGGGGGGGACGCAGTATTTT. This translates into CATSDWGGTQYF.

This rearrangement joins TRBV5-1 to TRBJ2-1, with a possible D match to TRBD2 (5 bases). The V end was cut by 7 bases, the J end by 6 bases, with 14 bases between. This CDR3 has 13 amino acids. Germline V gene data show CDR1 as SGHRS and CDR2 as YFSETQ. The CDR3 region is CASAEPGSNEQFF. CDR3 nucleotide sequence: TGCGCCAGCGCCGAGCCGGGGTCCAATGAGCAGTTCTTC.

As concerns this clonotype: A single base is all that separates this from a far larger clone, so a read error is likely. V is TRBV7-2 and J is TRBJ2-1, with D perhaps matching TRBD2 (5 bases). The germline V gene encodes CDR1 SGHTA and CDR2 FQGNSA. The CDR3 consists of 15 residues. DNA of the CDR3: TGTGCCAGCAGCTTAGCGGGGAGCTCCCACAATGAGCAGTTCTTC. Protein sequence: CASSLAGSSHNEQFF.